This passage covers 20 T cell receptor beta chains from one sample sequenced in a study of identical twins. In TCRdb, the 5' RACE reads were re-called with MiXCR into one record per CDR3 protein. The profile shows about 720,000 distinct CDR3 sequences, roughly 20% of them singletons. These data also featured in a second study, about T cells expressing NK-cell markers.

The sequenced sample was PBMCs. These receptors all stem from a woman aged 18-29 years in good health.

V and J are TRBV5-1 and TRBJ2-7, with a weak D call TRBD1 (6 bases). The CDR3 runs 13 residues. Deletions cut 7 bases from V and 4 bases from J, with 15 bases between. CDR1 is SGHRS, CDR2 YFSETQ, per germline. The CDR3 bases are TGCGCCAGCGCCTACAGGGTCGAATACGAGCAGTACTTC. Translating it yields CASAYRVEYEQYF.

In this sample, this clonotype turned up a few times. The chain is built from TRBV7-2 and TRBJ2-7; 9 nucleotides agree with TRBD1. V dropped 1 base and J dropped 3; count of bases not matched to a gene: 4. Germline values: CDR1 SGHTA, CDR2 FQGNSA. This CDR3 has 15 residues. Here the CDR3 DNA reads TGTGCCAGCAGCTTAGGGACAGGGGTTTACTACGAGCAGTACTTC. It translates to CASSLGTGVYYEQYF.

J is TRBJ1-1 and V is TRBV27; TRBD1 might be the D (5 bases). Per the germline V gene, CDR1 is MNHEY and CDR2 is SMNVEV (reference sequence). V was pared by 5 bases and J by 1 base, with 11 bases between. The CDR3 loop spans 14 amino acids. CDR3 sequence: CASSKTGTNTEAFF. The CDR3 DNA reads TGTGCCAGCAGTAAGACGGGGACGAACACTGAAGCTTTCTTT.

The V gene is TRBV28, the J gene TRBJ2-3; tentative D call: TRBD1 (5 bases). The germline V and J ends were trimmed by 7 bases and 4 bases, with 9 bases remaining between them. The germline gives CDR1 MDHEN, CDR2 SYDVKM. This CDR3 region has 12 residues. The CDR3 spells CASTSGPDTQYF. The CDR3 DNA reads TGTGCCAGCACCTCAGGGCCAGATACGCAGTATTTT. The full variable domain, with the rest looked up from reference TRBV28 and TRBJ2-3, is DVKVTQSSRYLVKRTGEKVFLECVQDMDHENMFWYRQDPGLGLRLIYFSYDVKMKEKGDIPEGYSVSREKKERFSLILESASTNQTSMYLCASTSGPDTQYFGPGTRLTVL.

This clonotype was counted between two and nine times. The rearrangement links TRBV3-1 to TRBJ2-2; 9 positions agree with TRBD2. V shed 4 bases and J 6 bases; nucleotides not matched to a gene: 9. The CDR3 is 16 amino acids. Germline V gene sequence: CDR1 LGHDT, CDR2 YNNKEL (reference sequence). For the CDR3, the DNA is TGTGCCAGCAGCCGAGCTTACAGCGGGGGGCCCGGGGAGCTGTTTTTT. Protein: CASSRAYSGGPGELFF.

This clonotype was counted between two and nine times. The gene calls are TRBV5-1 and TRBJ2-5, with 9 bases that match TRBD1. Per germline, CDR1 SGHRS and CDR2 YFSETQ. The CDR3 contains 14 residues. Trimming cost V 6 bases and J 2 bases; bases outside gene matches: 5. DNA of the CDR3: TGCGCCAGCAACCGGGACAGGGTTCAAGAGACCCAGTACTTC. Protein sequence: CASNRDRVQETQYF.

This clonotype showed up many times. This sequence joins TRBV6-4 and TRBJ2-3, with 9 nucleotides matching TRBD2. Germline CDR1 reads MRHNA; CDR2 reads SNTAGT. J lost 1 base, V lost 0 bases, and 8 bases had no gene match. The CDR3 runs to 18 residues. The CDR3 reads CASSDSNTTSGGTDTQYF. CDR3 DNA sequence: TGTGCCAGCAGTGACTCCAATACGACTAGCGGAGGCACAGATACGCAGTATTTT.

V and J are TRBV28 and TRBJ2-7, with D perhaps matching TRBD1 or TRBD2 (6 bases each). V dropped 3 bases and J dropped 7 bases, with 19 bases sitting between them. Germline CDR1 is MDHEN and CDR2 is SYDVKM. CDR3 length: 15 amino acids. For the CDR3, the DNA is TGTGCCAGCAGTTTTAGGTGGAGGGGGTCAGGGGAGCAGTACTTC. This encodes CASSFRWRGSGEQYF.

This clonotype came up a few times. The chain employs TRBV5-1 and TRBJ2-1; TRBD2 aligns across 8 bases. The CDR3 is made up of 14 amino acids. With V trimmed by 0 bases and J by 8 bases, 4 bases remained unmatched. In germline, CDR1 is SGHRS, CDR2 YFSETQ. The CDR3 reads CASSLAGGFDEQFF. DNA of the CDR3: TGCGCCAGCAGCTTGGCGGGGGGGTTCGATGAGCAGTTCTTC.

On this clonotype itself: The junction shows a germline mismatch at one end, possibly a read error. The chain links TRBV29-1 to TRBJ2-7; D is possibly TRBD1 or TRBD2 (6 bases each). Germline assignment: CDR1 SQVTM and CDR2 ANQGSEA. The CDR3 consists of 9 residues. The CDR3 sequence: CSVVTGRHF. The CDR3 region has the DNA TGCAGCGTTGTCACAGGGAGGCACTTC.

The gene calls are TRBV20-1 and TRBJ2-7, with D maybe TRBD2 (5 bases). Trimming left V 8 bases short and J 0 bases short, with 8 bases between. The CDR3 runs 11 residues. Germline values: CDR1 DFQATT, CDR2 SNEGSKA (reference sequence). CDR3 nucleotides: TGCAGTTTCACTAGCTCCTACGAGCAGTACTTC. Translation: CSFTSSYEQYF.

This clonotype was counted a few times. The chain recombines TRBV12-3 or TRBV12-4 with TRBJ1-6, with 8 bases aligning to TRBD1. V dropped 5 bases and J dropped 7; count of bases not matched to a gene: 4. CDR3 length: 14 amino acids. The CDR3 DNA reads as TGTGCCAGCAGTCCGGACAGGGTCAATTCACCCCTCCACTTT. Protein product: CASSPDRVNSPLHF.

The rearrangement uses TRBV5-1 and TRBJ2-7; 10 bases are shared with TRBD1. V lost 7 bases and J lost 3; bases outside the gene matches: 4. The CDR3 runs 13 residues. Per germline, CDR1 SGHRS and CDR2 YFSETQ. The DNA of the CDR3 is TGCGCCAGCGGGACAGGGGCATACTACGAGCAGTACTTC. Protein product: CASGTGAYYEQYF.

This clonotype has only a few counts. This chain connects TRBV10-2 to TRBJ2-3; D unclear. Germline V gives CDR1 WSHSY, CDR2 SAAADI. The CDR3 consists of 14 residues. Trimming removed 6 bases at V and 4 bases at J, with 14 bases between. Here the CDR3 reads CASRLAQMADTQYF. CDR3 DNA: TGCGCCAGCAGGCTGGCACAAATGGCAGATACGCAGTATTTT.

The gene calls are TRBV12-3 or TRBV12-4 and TRBJ1-2, with no clear D. Trimming took off 5 bases at V and 4 bases at J, with 5 bases between the two ends. This CDR3 has 11 residues. CDR3 nucleotide sequence: TGTGCCAGCAGTAGGTTCTATGGCTACACCTTC. Translated, it gives CASSRFYGYTF.

This clonotype has at least ten counts. The chain is built from TRBV20-1 and TRBJ2-5; D not resolved. Germline V gene sequence: CDR1 DFQATT, CDR2 SNEGSKA (reference sequence). V was trimmed by 3 bases and J by 3 bases, leaving 2 bases between them. The CDR3 contains 10 residues. The CDR3 reads CSAREETQYF. The CDR3 DNA is TGCAGTGCTAGGGAAGAGACCCAGTACTTC.

In this sample, this clonotype turned up a few times. The chain carries TRBV10-1 and TRBJ2-7; 8 bases agree with TRBD2. This CDR3 has 15 residues. CDR1 and CDR2 (germline): WNHNN, SYGVQD (reference sequence). With V trimmed by 2 bases and J by 5 bases, 8 bases remained unmatched. Written as DNA, the CDR3 is TGCGCCAGCAGTGAGAAGCGGGGGCCGGTCGACGAGCAGTACTTC. Amino acids: CASSEKRGPVDEQYF.

The sample holds a few counts of this clonotype. The V and J genes are TRBV5-1 and TRBJ2-1; 7 bases are a match to TRBD2. The CDR3 loop spans 16 amino acids. V lost 5 bases, J lost 2 bases, and 10 bases stayed unmatched. CDR1 and CDR2 from the germline V gene are SGHRS and YFSETQ. The CDR3 nucleotides read TGCGCCAGCAGGCCCGCCCCGGGGGGAACCTACAATGAGCAGTTCTTC. This translates into CASRPAPGGTYNEQFF.

CDR3 sequence reads: CASSFLGLNNEQFF. The DNA of the CDR3 is TGTGCCAGCAGTTTTCTCGGACTCAACAATGAGCAGTTCTTC. The chain is built from TRBV27 and TRBJ2-1; possibly TRBD2 for D (5 bases). The CDR3 contains 14 residues. V was pared by 3 bases and J by 5 bases, with 11 bases between. Germline V lookup: CDR1 MNHEY, CDR2 SMNVEV (reference sequence).

This clonotype occurred once. This chain uses TRBV12-3 or TRBV12-4 with TRBJ2-7; tentatively, D is TRBD1 (6 bases). The CDR3 runs 16 residues. The V and J ends lost 3 bases and 4 bases respectively, with 19 bases between them. CDR3 amino acids: CASSFGSVAGAYEQYF. The CDR3 DNA reads as TGTGCCAGCAGTTTTGGTTCCGTGGCAGGGGCGTACGAGCAGTACTTC.